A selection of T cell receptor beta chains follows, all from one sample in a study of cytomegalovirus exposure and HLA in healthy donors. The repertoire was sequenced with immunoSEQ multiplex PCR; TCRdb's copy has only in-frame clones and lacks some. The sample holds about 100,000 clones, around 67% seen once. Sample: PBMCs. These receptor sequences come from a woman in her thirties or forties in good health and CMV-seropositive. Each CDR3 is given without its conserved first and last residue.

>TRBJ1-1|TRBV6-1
ASRRGGSNTEAF
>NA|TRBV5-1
ASSLANSGGYYEQY
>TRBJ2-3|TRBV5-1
ASSSGPGEDTQY
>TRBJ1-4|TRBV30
AWSGGGPNEKLF
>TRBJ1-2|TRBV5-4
ASNTGGGSPYGYT
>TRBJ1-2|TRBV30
AGAGGLVYGYT
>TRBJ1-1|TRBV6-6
ASTRTGGTEAF
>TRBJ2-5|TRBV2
ASTRTSEYQETQY
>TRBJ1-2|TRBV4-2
ASSQVLGLNSGYT
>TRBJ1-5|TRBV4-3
ASSQDFSQPQH
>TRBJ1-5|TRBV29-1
SVGARDQPQH
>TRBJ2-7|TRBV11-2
ASSLNRGEQY
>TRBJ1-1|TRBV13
ASSLGLAGDTEAF